Listed here is a single T cell receptor (beta chain). The data are from a study of shared clonotypes between healthy human individuals. CDR3 length: 14 amino acids. Germline CDR1 is SGHTA and CDR2 is FQGNSA. V lost 4 bases to trimming and J lost 7 bases; unmatched junction nucleotides: 2. As originally analysed: Filtering differed since immunoSEQ provided only junctions, with no quality scores. Only in-frame clones appear in the TCRdb table, and some are missing; sequencing was by immunoSEQ multiplex PCR. D and trimming were read from the DNA, whereas the V and J calls and clone size are those reported in that table. The sample has around 1.4 million clones, less than 99% seen once.

The genes are TRBV7-2 and TRBJ2-2; TRBD2 matches at 11 bases. The clonotype comes from a man aged 25 to 40 in good health. The material sequenced was naive CD4+ T cells sorted from blood. Subset here: CD45RA+ positively selected. The CDR3 spells CASSSGLAGGELFF. The CDR3 nucleotides read TGTGCCAGCAGCTCCGGACTAGCGGGCGGGGAGCTGTTTTTT.